The subject of this entry is one TCR beta chain. Its antigen is currently unknown. Data came from immunoSEQ multiplex PCR; TCRdb stores just in-frame clones and leaves some out. Here the sample spans about 59,000 clones, 80% to 90% being singletons. These data come from a study of Tregs in tolerant kidney transplant recipients. Study outcomes and limitations: Findings come from small patient numbers and require larger validation. The most relevant donor-specific Treg TCRbeta repertoire apparently came from expansion with activated donor B cells.

Germline V gene lookup returns CDR1 LGHNT and CDR2 FRNRAP. The CDR3 has 14 residues. The ends were cut back, 5 bases at V and 4 bases at J, with 11 bases in the middle. The sequencing input was CD4+ T cells from blood. The chain couples TRBV12-5 to TRBJ2-2; D is possibly TRBD2 (5 bases). This TCR derives from a human donor in good health. CDR3 nucleotides: TGTGCTAGTGGTGGGAGTGGGCGCACCGGGGAGCTGTTTTTT. Translated: CASGGSGRTGELFF.